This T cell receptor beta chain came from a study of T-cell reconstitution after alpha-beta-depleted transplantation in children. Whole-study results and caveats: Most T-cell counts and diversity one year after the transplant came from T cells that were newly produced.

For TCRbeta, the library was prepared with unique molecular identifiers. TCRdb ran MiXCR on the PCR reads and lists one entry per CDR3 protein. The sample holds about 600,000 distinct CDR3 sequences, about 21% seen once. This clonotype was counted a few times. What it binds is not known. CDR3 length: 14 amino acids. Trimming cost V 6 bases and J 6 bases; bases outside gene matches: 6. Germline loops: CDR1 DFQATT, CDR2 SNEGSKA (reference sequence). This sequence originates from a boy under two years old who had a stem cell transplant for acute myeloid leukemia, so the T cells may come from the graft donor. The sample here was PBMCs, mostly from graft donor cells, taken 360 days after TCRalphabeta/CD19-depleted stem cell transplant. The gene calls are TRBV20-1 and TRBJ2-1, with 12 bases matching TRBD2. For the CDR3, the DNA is TGCAGTGCCACTCTAGCGGGGGGGACCAATGAGCAGTTCTTC. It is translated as CSATLAGGTNEQFF.